Presented here are 12 T cell receptor beta chains from one specimen sequenced in a study of shared clonotypes between healthy human individuals. Data came from immunoSEQ multiplex PCR; TCRdb stores just in-frame clones and leaves some out. The table lists just over 2,000,000 clones, roughly 94% of them singletons, with more than 0.1% in the top ten. The specimen sequenced was naive CD4+ T cells sorted from blood. Subset specified: CD45RA+ positively selected. All receptors come from a man younger than 30 in good health.

The V call is TRBV28, the J call TRBJ1-1; no firm D call. This CDR3 region has 12 residues. Trimming stripped 4 bases from V and 11 bases from J, with 14 bases between. From germline, CDR1 is MDHEN and CDR2 SYDVKM. The CDR3 region has the DNA TGTGCCAGCAGTTCCAGGTGGTGGTTGGCTTTCTTT. It specifies CASSSRWWLAFF.

V gene TRBV19 combines with J gene TRBJ1-4; perhaps TRBD1 as D (5 bases). There are 15 residues in the CDR3. Germline CDR1 is LNHDA and CDR2 is SQIVND (reference sequence). Deletions cut 6 bases from V and 6 bases from J, with 17 bases between. Written as DNA, the CDR3 is TGTGCCAGTAGCAAAGGGACGCTCGAGTATGAAAAACTGTTTTTT. This sequence encodes CASSKGTLEYEKLFF.

The rearrangement joins TRBV19 to TRBJ1-5, with 7 bases fitting TRBD1. This CDR3 has 16 amino acids. The junction had 4 bases not matched to a gene; V was cut back by 1 base and J by 1 base. Germline V gene sequence: CDR1 LNHDA, CDR2 SQIVND (reference sequence). The CDR3 DNA reads TGTGCCAGTAGTATAGGGGACAGCCTAAGCAATCAGCCCCAGCATTTT. This codes for CASSIGDSLSNQPQHF. The full variable domain, in which reference TRBV19 and TRBJ1-5 provide the parts outside the CDR3, is DGGITQSPKYLFRKEGQNVTLSCEQNLNHDAMYWYRQDPGQGLRLIYYSQIVNDFQKGDIAEGYSVSREKKESFPLTVTSAQKNPTAFYLCASSIGDSLSNQPQHFGDGTRLSIL.

The chain carries TRBV5-4 and TRBJ2-5; D is unclear. Deletions cut 0 bases from V and 6 bases from J, with 12 bases between. CDR1 is SGHNT and CDR2 is YYREEE in the germline V gene (reference sequence). CDR3 length: 14 amino acids. The chain's CDR3 is CASSLAGPLKTQYF. CDR3 nucleotide sequence: TGTGCCAGCAGCTTGGCGGGCCCGTTAAAGACCCAGTACTTC.

This chain connects TRBV27 to TRBJ1-4; D gene ambiguous. The CDR3 runs to 14 residues. Germline lookup yields CDR1 MNHEY and CDR2 SMNVEV (reference sequence). V was trimmed by 9 bases and J by 4 bases, leaving 15 bases between them. CDR3 sequence: CASKIMGINEKLFF. The CDR3 nucleotides read TGTGCCAGTAAGATCATGGGGATTAATGAAAAACTGTTTTTT. Looking up the rest from reference TRBV27 and TRBJ1-4 gives the full variable domain: EAQVTQNPRYLITVTGKKLTVTCSQNMNHEYMSWYRQDPGLGLRQIYYSMNVEVTDKGDVPEGYKVSRKEKRNFPLILESPSPNQTSLYFCASKIMGINEKLFFGSGTQLSVL.

V and J are TRBV6-1 and TRBJ1-2; 9 bases align to TRBD1. Unmatched junction bases numbered 10, after V lost 7 bases and J lost 7 bases. The CDR3 length is 14 residues. Germline V gene data show CDR1 as MNHNS and CDR2 as SASEGT. The CDR3 is CASKHSTGGFGYTF. DNA of the CDR3: TGTGCCAGCAAGCACAGTACAGGGGGCTTTGGCTACACCTTC.

The rearrangement links TRBV5-8 to TRBJ2-2, with TRBD2 identical over 7 bases. Trimming at V came to 0 bases and at J to 4 bases, leaving 6 bases not matched to a gene. Germline-derived CDR1 and CDR2 are SGHTS and YDEGEE. The CDR3 totals 16 residues. The CDR3 here is CASSLASSGRTGELFF. The CDR3 coding sequence is TGTGCCAGCAGCTTGGCCTCTAGCGGCCGCACCGGGGAGCTGTTTTTT.

J is TRBJ2-5 and V is TRBV30; tentatively, D is TRBD1 or TRBD2 (6 bases each). Germline V gives CDR1 GTSNPN, CDR2 SVGIG (reference sequence). Trimming stripped 5 bases from V and 4 bases from J, with 14 bases between. The CDR3 consists of 13 residues. CDR3 amino acids: CAWDPGGGETQYF. CDR3 bases: TGTGCCTGGGACCCCGGGGGCGGAGAGACCCAGTACTTC.

The chain combines TRBV5-8 with TRBJ2-7; tentative D call: TRBD2 (6 bases). Trimming removed 7 bases at V and 6 bases at J, with 11 bases between. From germline, CDR1 is SGHTS and CDR2 YDEGEE. This CDR3 region has 11 residues. The CDR3 reads CASLRRGEQYF. The CDR3 bases are TGTGCCAGCCTTCGGAGGGGCGAGCAGTACTTC.

This chain links TRBV19 with TRBJ2-6; D not certain. The CDR3 is made up of 15 amino acids. V was trimmed by 7 bases and J by 0 bases, leaving 10 bases between them. Germline V lookup: CDR1 LNHDA, CDR2 SQIVND (reference sequence). Here the CDR3 reads CASKFPVSGANVLTF. For the CDR3, the DNA is TGTGCCAGTAAGTTCCCCGTCTCTGGGGCCAACGTCCTGACTTTC.

The V and J genes are TRBV7-2 and TRBJ2-7; D is uncertain. Between the trimmed V and J ends, which lost 4 bases and 7 bases, there was a span of 8 bases. This CDR3 contains 11 residues. Germline V gene lookup returns CDR1 SGHTA and CDR2 FQGNSA. The CDR3 region is CASSSLMEQYF. The DNA of the CDR3 is TGTGCCAGCAGCTCCCTAATGGAGCAGTACTTC. Combining the CDR3 with reference TRBV7-2 and TRBJ2-7 gives the whole variable domain GAGVSQSPSNKVTEKGKDVELRCDPISGHTALYWYRQSLGQGLEFLIYFQGNSAPDKSGLPSDRFSAERTGGSVSTLTIQRTQQEDSAVYLCASSSLMEQYFGPGTRLTVT.

V and J are TRBV7-2 and TRBJ2-5, with 13 bases lining up with TRBD2. The CDR3 contains 17 residues. Germline CDR1 SGHTA, CDR2 FQGNSA. Losses at the gene ends were 0 bases for V and 2 bases for J; bases not matched to a gene: 3. The CDR3 DNA reads as TGTGCCAGCAGCTTAGCACAACTAGCGGGGGGGCAAGAGACCCAGTACTTC. This translates into CASSLAQLAGGQETQYF.